Listed here is a single TCR beta chain. The sample originates from a study of shared clonotypes between healthy human individuals. Profiling relied on immunoSEQ multiplex PCR, and the TCRdb table lists in-frame clones only, not all of them. The sample has some 2,400,000 clones, approximately 95% seen once; the top ten hold 0.1% to 0.15%. There are 14 residues in the CDR3. The germline V gene has CDR1 MNHEY and CDR2 SMNVEV (reference sequence). The V end lost 5 bases, the J end lost 0 bases, and 11 bases lay between the germline ends. This TCR came from a man aged 18 to 30 in good health. This chain uses TRBV27 with TRBJ2-7; no firm D call. The material sequenced was naive CD4+ T cells sorted from blood. Subset meaning: CD45RA+ positively selected. CDR3 sequence reads: CASSRAAGSYEQYF. The CDR3 DNA reads TGTGCCAGCAGTAGGGCCGCCGGCTCCTACGAGCAGTACTTC.